These T cell receptor beta chains were read from a single sample in a study of blood T cell repertoires in COVID-19. Assay: immunoSEQ multiplex PCR; the TCRdb copy retains only in-frame clones and omits some. Of approximately 390,000 clones in the sample, 90% were seen once. Sequenced material: peripheral blood. These receptors all come from a man aged 18-30 years with active or convalescent COVID-19. CDR3s include the opening cysteine and the closing phenylalanine or tryptophan. The D gene is left open where the match is weak. Only some rows state a clone size, as once, few, many or a class for expanded clones.

length	V	size	D	J	CDR3	DNA
17	TRBV4-3	once	NA	TRBJ2-2	CASSQDSGHTSSGELFF	TGCGCCAGCAGCCAAGATTCCGGACATACAAGTTCCGGGGAGCTGTTTTTT
14	TRBV18	NA	TRBD1	TRBJ1-1	CASCRGQGNTEAFF	TGTGCCAGCTGTAGGGGGCAGGGGAACACTGAAGCTTTCTTT
17	TRBV7-9	NA	NA	TRBJ2-5	CASTKAGVGPTQETQYF	TGTGCCAGCACCAAAGCAGGGGTAGGGCCAACACAAGAGACCCAGTACTTC
13	TRBV10-3	NA	NA	TRBJ1-1	CAISDYQEAEAFF	TGTGCCATCAGTGACTACCAGGAGGCTGAAGCTTTCTTT
12	TRBV6-5	NA	NA	TRBJ1-4	CASSRGGEKLFF	TGTGCCAGCAGTCGAGGGGGTGAAAAACTGTTTTTT
13	TRBV13	NA	NA	TRBJ2-7	CASSSFAVYEQYF	TGTGCCAGCAGCTCTTTCGCGGTCTACGAGCAGTACTTC
16	TRBV3-1/TRBV3-2	NA	TRBD1	TRBJ1-2	CASSPPPGQGLLGYTF	TGTGCCAGCAGCCCGCCACCGGGACAGGGCTTGCTTGGCTACACCTTC
17	TRBV5-6	NA	NA	TRBJ1-5	CASSLAHEPYSNQPQHF	TGTGCCAGCAGCTTGGCTCACGAGCCCTATAGCAATCAGCCCCAGCATTTT
13	TRBV2	NA	TRBD1	TRBJ2-7	CASCRDRGYEQYF	TGTGCCAGCTGCCGGGACAGGGGTTACGAGCAGTACTTC
18	TRBV28	NA	NA	TRBJ2-4	CASSFQGPRPGSKNIQYF	TGTGCCAGCAGTTTTCAGGGGCCCAGGCCGGGGTCCAAAAACATTCAGTACTTC
15	TRBV18	NA	TRBD2	TRBJ2-7	CASSPDTGTSYEQYF	TGTGCCAGCTCACCAGACACCGGGACTAGCTACGAGCAGTACTTC
16	TRBV4-3	NA	TRBD2	TRBJ2-1	CASSQDSAGGSNEQFF	TGCGCCAGCAGCCAAGATTCGGCGGGAGGATCCAATGAGCAGTTCTTC